Below are 21 T cell receptor beta chains sequenced from a single sample in a study of a mutant IDH1 vaccine in newly diagnosed glioma. No antigen has been identified for these receptors. Libraries were prepared by immunoSEQ multiplex PCR; TCRdb keeps only in-frame clonotypes and omits some of them. The sample includes about 25,000 clones, about 77% of them seen just once. Time point denoted: week 5, during vaccination. Every vaccination contained 300 ug of the mutant IDH1 20-mer peptide and was paired with topical imiquimod. The sample consisted of PBMCs, taken from a glioma patient whose treatment included an IDH1 peptide vaccine. The receptors were gathered from a man aged 35 to 55 with glioma.

This clone was counted a single time. V and J are TRBV7-2 and TRBJ2-5, with D maybe TRBD2 (5 bases). V lost 4 bases and J 4 bases, leaving 19 bases between the germline ends. This CDR3 has 16 residues. Per the germline V gene, CDR1 is SGHTA and CDR2 is FQGNSA. CDR3 region: CASSSGGPLGRETQYF. DNA of the CDR3: TGTGCCAGCAGCTCAGGAGGACCACTTGGGAGAGAGACCCAGTACTTC.

The rearrangement links TRBV12-2 to TRBJ1-3. TRBV12-2 is given as a pseudogene. The CDR3 runs 17 residues. For the CDR3, the DNA is TGTGCAAGTCGCTTAGATGTTCGGGGAGGGTCTGGAAACACCATATATTTT. Amino acids: CASRLDVRGGSGNTIYF.

The DNA of the CDR3 is TGTGCCAGCAGCCCCCGGGGCCCAGAGACCCAGTACTTC. Translating it yields CASSPRGPETQYF. The chain is built from TRBV7-9 and TRBJ2-5; D possibly matches TRBD1 or TRBD2 (5 bases each). This CDR3 region has 13 residues. V was pared by 5 bases and J by 4 bases, with 11 bases between. CDR1 is SEHNR, CDR2 FQNEAQ, per germline (reference sequence).

This clone was counted only a few times. V and J are TRBV4-1 and TRBJ2-2; no definite D call. The CDR3 is made up of 14 amino acids. Germline V gene sequence: CDR1 MGHRA, CDR2 YSYEKL. V was clipped by 0 bases and J by 4 bases, with 6 bases between them. This CDR3 reads CASSQDPGTGELFF. DNA for the CDR3: TGCGCCAGCAGCCAAGATCCGGGCACCGGGGAGCTGTTTTTT.

The V and J genes are TRBV5-4 and TRBJ2-1; D is tentatively TRBD1 or TRBD2 (6 bases each). Germline CDR1 reads SGHNT; CDR2 reads YYREEE (reference sequence). This CDR3 is built from 14 residues. Trimming cost V 3 bases and J 5 bases, with 12 bases left between them. The CDR3 sequence: CASSWGAGDNEQFF. The DNA of the CDR3 is TGTGCCAGCAGCTGGGGGGCAGGGGACAATGAGCAGTTCTTC.

The CDR3 nucleotides are TGTGCCAGCAGCCAAGACTGGACGGGACAGGGTACCTATGGCTACACCTTC. Translating gives CASSQDWTGQGTYGYTF. J is TRBJ1-2 and V is TRBV4-2; 9 nucleotides align to TRBD1. CDR3 length equals 17 residues. The ends lost 0 bases at V and 4 bases at J; junction bases unmatched: 9. CDR1 is LGHNA and CDR2 is YNFKEQ in the germline V gene.

The CDR3, as DNA: TGTGCCAGCCCCTCCCCGACAGGGCCATGGAATGAGCAGTTCTTC. It yields the protein CASPSPTGPWNEQFF. This sequence joins TRBV7-9 and TRBJ2-1, with 7 bases that match TRBD1. Germline V gene data show CDR1 as SEHNR and CDR2 as FQNEAQ (reference sequence). With 8 bases clipped from V and 7 bases from J, the junction kept 14 bases outside the gene matches. CDR3 size: 15 residues.

The V and J genes are TRBV28 and TRBJ2-7; D call uncertain. The CDR3 has 14 amino acids. Germline CDR1 is MDHEN and CDR2 is SYDVKM. The V and J ends lost 6 bases and 0 bases respectively, with 12 bases between them. The DNA of the CDR3 is TGTGCCAGCAGCCCGGCACTCAGCTCCTACGAGCAGTACTTC. Protein product: CASSPALSSYEQYF.

This clone was counted a single time. The chain carries TRBV18 and TRBJ1-1, with D unclear. V was pared by 6 bases and J by 2 bases, with 16 bases between. Germline V CDR1 and CDR2: KGHSH, LQKENI. The CDR3 covers 15 residues. In nucleotides, the CDR3 is TGTGCCAGCTCGCCGCTGGATCAGGCAAACACTGAAGCTTTCTTT. Translation gives CASSPLDQANTEAFF.

The V gene is TRBV11-2, the J gene TRBJ2-7; 11 bases line up with TRBD2. The CDR3 extends over 17 amino acids. The V segment lost 1 base and the J segment 5 bases; nucleotides outside the gene matches: 10. Germline assignment: CDR1 SGHAT and CDR2 FQNNGV. The CDR3: CASSLAPLTSGDHEQYF. The DNA for the CDR3 is TGTGCCAGCAGCTTAGCCCCTCTGACTAGCGGGGACCACGAGCAGTACTTC.

This chain links TRBV2 with TRBJ2-3; 8 nucleotides match TRBD2. V dropped 11 bases and J dropped 1; count of bases not matched to a gene: 11. Germline CDR1 and CDR2: SNHLY and FYNNEI. The CDR3 contains 15 residues. As DNA, the CDR3 is TGTGCCGCAAAGAAGCGGCGGGAGGGCACAGATACGCAGTATTTT. This codes for CAAKKRREGTDTQYF.

This clone appeared a single time. The rearrangement links TRBV27 to TRBJ2-1; D not resolved. This CDR3 spans 15 amino acids. Germline values: CDR1 MNHEY, CDR2 SMNVEV (reference sequence). Trimming took off 2 bases at V and 6 bases at J, with 14 bases between the two ends. The CDR3 DNA reads TGTGCCAGCAGTTTAGCCGCTTTCCCTACCAATGAGCAGTTCTTC. It encodes CASSLAAFPTNEQFF.

There are a few counts of this clone. V gene TRBV5-1 combines with J gene TRBJ1-4, with TRBD1 as a possible D gene (5 bases). The ends were cut back, 3 bases at V and 7 bases at J, with 16 bases in the middle. This CDR3 is 15 amino acids long. Germline lookup yields CDR1 SGHRS and CDR2 YFSETQ. CDR3 coding DNA: TGCGCCAGCAGCTCGGGGACCAAGCCGGGTGAAAAACTGTTTTTT. It codes for CASSSGTKPGEKLFF.

The genes are TRBV11-2 and TRBJ2-7; the match to TRBD1 covers 9 bases. The J segment lost 3 bases and the V segment lost 3 bases, leaving 6 bases of the junction unmatched. CDR1 and CDR2 (germline): SGHAT, FQNNGV. The CDR3 consists of 15 residues. DNA of the CDR3: TGTGCCAGCAGCTTCGGCGGGACAGGGTTCTACGAGCAGTACGTC. Protein product: CASSFGGTGFYEQYV.

The chain carries TRBV6-5 and TRBJ2-1; tentatively, D is TRBD1 (6 bases). In germline, CDR1 is MNHEY, CDR2 SVGAGI. V gave up 4 bases and J gave up 3 bases, with 16 bases separating them. The CDR3 is 16 amino acids. CDR3 nucleotides: TGTGCCAGCAGTTTCCATCGGGTGGACAGCTACAATGAGCAGTTCTTC. This gives the protein CASSFHRVDSYNEQFF.

The rearrangement uses TRBV18 and TRBJ2-7; D is undetermined. Germline CDR1 and CDR2: KGHSH and LQKENI. The V gene lost 3 bases and the J gene lost 4 bases, with 13 bases spanning the gap. CDR3 length: 14 amino acids. CDR3 protein: CASSPSTVGYEQYF. The CDR3 nucleotides read TGTGCCAGCTCACCTTCGACGGTAGGGTACGAGCAGTACTTC.

In its sample, this clone was seen a few times. J is TRBJ1-5 and V is TRBV6-5; TRBD1 might be the D (6 bases). The CDR3 is 16 residues long. The V gene's germline CDR1 is MNHEY and CDR2 SVGAGI. V shed 4 bases and J shed 10 bases, with 23 bases lying between them. CDR3 coding DNA: TGTGCCAGCAGTTCTATACCTCGGCCAGGGGATTTACCCCAGCATTTT. Residues: CASSSIPRPGDLPQHF.

This clone has only a few counts. V usage is TRBV23-1 and J usage is TRBJ1-2, with unresolved D. TRBV23-1 is sorted into the ORF group, with uncertain function. CDR3 length equals 15 residues. Trimming left V 0 bases short and J 6 bases short, with 14 bases between. CDR3 coding DNA: TGCGCCAGCAGTCAATCGTCTAGGGTTCCGAATGGCTACACCTTC. Amino acid sequence: CASSQSSRVPNGYTF.

This chain links TRBV19 with TRBJ2-1; TRBD1 matches at 7 bases. This CDR3 spans 14 amino acids. The germline V gene encodes CDR1 LNHDA and CDR2 SQIVND (reference sequence). V gave up 6 bases and J gave up 8 bases; unmatched junction bases: 10. CDR3 sequence reads: CASRRTGLFDEQFF. The CDR3 DNA is TGTGCCAGTAGGAGGACAGGACTTTTCGATGAGCAGTTCTTC.

This chain joins TRBV10-2 and TRBJ2-3; 9 bases match TRBD2. CDR3 length: 17 amino acids. V lost 6 bases to trimming and J lost 5 bases; unmatched junction nucleotides: 15. Germline V lookup: CDR1 WSHSY, CDR2 SAAADI. The CDR3 DNA is TGCGCCAGCAGCCCCCGGGAGGCTAGCGGGAATCAAGATACGCAGTATTTT. It translates to CASSPREASGNQDTQYF.

The CDR3 is CSVPGDYGYTF. The CDR3 DNA follows: TGCAGCGTCCCAGGCGACTATGGCTACACCTTC. The genes are TRBV29-1 and TRBJ1-2; D ambiguous. This CDR3 has 11 amino acids. The ends were cut back, 6 bases at V and 3 bases at J, with 8 bases in the middle. Germline lookup yields CDR1 SQVTM and CDR2 ANQGSEA.